A single sample gave rise to the 10 T cell receptor beta chains below, sequenced in a study of brain T cells in children with intractable seizures. Sequencing used immunoSEQ multiplex PCR; TCRdb keeps in-frame clones, though not all of them. Of roughly 69,000 clones in the sample, approximately 95% are singletons; the top ten hold approximately 0.37%. Sequencing was performed on peripheral blood, taken at surgery. These receptors were obtained from a boy younger than two with focal cortical dysplasia and intractable seizures.

The gene calls are TRBV2 and TRBJ2-1, with 15 bases matching TRBD2. The CDR3 consists of 17 residues. V lost 4 bases to trimming and J lost 9 bases; unmatched junction nucleotides: 10. Germline V gene data show CDR1 as SNHLY and CDR2 as FYNNEI. The CDR3 reads CASSARGGLAGGPEQFF. CDR3 in DNA: TGTGCCAGCAGTGCCAGGGGTGGACTAGCGGGGGGGCCTGAGCAGTTCTTC.

The rearrangement links TRBV5-4 to TRBJ2-7; TRBD2 agrees at 10 bases. Germline CDR1 reads SGHNT; CDR2 reads YYREEE (reference sequence). V gave up 0 bases and J gave up 2 bases; unmatched junction bases: 17. This CDR3 contains 20 residues. Written as DNA, the CDR3 is TGTGCCAGCAGCTTGGTGCCCGTAGTTCTCAGCGGGAGGGTCGCCTACGAGCAGTACTTC. This encodes CASSLVPVVLSGRVAYEQYF.

This rearrangement joins TRBV29-1 to TRBJ2-2; 11 bases match TRBD2. V shed 5 bases, J shed 5 bases, and the junction held 7 bases outside the gene matches. Per the germline V gene, CDR1 is SQVTM and CDR2 is ANQGSEA. This CDR3 is 15 amino acids long. The CDR3 reads CSVSLAGAGTGELFF. DNA of the CDR3: TGCAGCGTTTCACTAGCGGGAGCTGGGACCGGGGAGCTGTTTTTT.

This clone was seen more than once but under ten times. The rearrangement links TRBV2 to TRBJ2-7, with a weak D call TRBD2 (6 bases). V lost 3 bases and J lost 2, with 11 bases in between. The CDR3 spans 14 residues. Germline V gene lookup returns CDR1 SNHLY and CDR2 FYNNEI. The CDR3 loop reads CASSDYGGTYEQYF. CDR3 nucleotides: TGTGCCAGCAGTGACTATGGCGGGACCTACGAGCAGTACTTC.

The chain joins TRBV5-4 to TRBJ2-2, with D unclear. V gave up 2 bases and J gave up 4 bases, with 15 bases separating them. Per the germline V gene, CDR1 is SGHNT and CDR2 is YYREEE (reference sequence). The CDR3 consists of 16 residues. The CDR3 loop is CASSFNPGQTTGELFF. CDR3 coding DNA: TGTGCCAGCAGCTTTAATCCGGGCCAAACCACCGGGGAGCTGTTTTTT.

J is TRBJ2-3 and V is TRBV7-2; TRBD1 agrees at 11 bases. The germline V gene encodes CDR1 SGHTA and CDR2 FQGNSA. After removal of 0 bases from V and 3 bases from J, the junction contained 2 bases not matched to a gene. The CDR3 is 16 residues long. CDR3 protein: CASSLAGTGGTDTQYF. The CDR3 region has the DNA TGTGCCAGCAGCTTAGCCGGGACAGGGGGGACAGATACGCAGTATTTT.

V gene TRBV12-3 or TRBV12-4 combines with J gene TRBJ2-7, with D tentatively TRBD1 (6 bases). Deletions cut 6 bases from V and 2 bases from J, with 11 bases between. The CDR3 loop spans 13 amino acids. The CDR3 is CASSAGQPYEQYF. CDR3 DNA: TGTGCCAGCAGCGCCGGACAGCCCTACGAGCAGTACTTC.

This chain connects TRBV7-8 to TRBJ1-2; no firm D call. The CDR3 runs to 14 residues. V lost 1 base, J lost 4 bases, and 10 bases lay in between. From germline, CDR1 is SGHVS and CDR2 FQNEAQ. CDR3 in amino acids: CASSLESHGYGYTF. CDR3 nucleotide sequence: TGTGCCAGCAGCTTAGAGTCGCATGGCTATGGCTACACCTTC.

The rearrangement joins TRBV9 to TRBJ2-7, with D perhaps TRBD1 (6 bases). The germline V gene encodes CDR1 SGDLS and CDR2 YYNGEE. The ends were cut back, 5 bases at V and 5 bases at J, with 17 bases in the middle. The CDR3 totals 14 residues. The CDR3 coding sequence is TGTGCCAGCAGTGCGAACAGGGTATCCGACGAGCAGTACTTC. Protein sequence: CASSANRVSDEQYF.

V is TRBV19 and J is TRBJ2-5, with TRBD2 as a possible D gene (6 bases). Trimming took 5 bases from V and 2 from J, leaving 18 bases between them. Looked up from germline, CDR1 is LNHDA and CDR2 is SQIVND (reference sequence). This CDR3 comprises 16 residues. CDR3 bases: TGTGCCAGTAGTTTCTCCTCTTTAGGAGGGCAAGAGACCCAGTACTTC. Translated, it gives CASSFSSLGGQETQYF.